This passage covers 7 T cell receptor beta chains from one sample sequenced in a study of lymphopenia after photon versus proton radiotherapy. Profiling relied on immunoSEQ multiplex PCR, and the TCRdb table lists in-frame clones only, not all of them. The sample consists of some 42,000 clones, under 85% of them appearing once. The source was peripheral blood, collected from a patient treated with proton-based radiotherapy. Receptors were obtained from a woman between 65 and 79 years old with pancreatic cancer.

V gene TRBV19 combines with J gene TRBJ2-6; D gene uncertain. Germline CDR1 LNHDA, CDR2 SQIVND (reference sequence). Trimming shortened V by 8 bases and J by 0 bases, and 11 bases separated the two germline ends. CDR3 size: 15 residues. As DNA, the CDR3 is TGTGCCAGTGAGTCTCACCGCTCTGGGGCCAACGTCCTGACTTTC. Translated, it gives CASESHRSGANVLTF.

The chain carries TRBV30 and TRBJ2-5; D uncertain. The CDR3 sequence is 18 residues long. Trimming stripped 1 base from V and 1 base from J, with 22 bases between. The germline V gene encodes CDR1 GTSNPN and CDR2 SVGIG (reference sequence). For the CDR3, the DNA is TGTGCCTGGAGTGGATATCCTATAGAGACCGAAACCCAAGAGACCCAGTACTTC. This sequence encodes CAWSGYPIETETQETQYF.

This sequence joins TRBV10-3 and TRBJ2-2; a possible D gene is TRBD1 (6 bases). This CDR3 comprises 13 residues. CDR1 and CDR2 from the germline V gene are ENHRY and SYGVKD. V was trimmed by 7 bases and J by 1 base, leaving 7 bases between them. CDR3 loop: CAITGVNTGELFF. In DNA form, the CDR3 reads TGTGCCATCACAGGGGTGAACACCGGGGAGCTGTTTTTT.

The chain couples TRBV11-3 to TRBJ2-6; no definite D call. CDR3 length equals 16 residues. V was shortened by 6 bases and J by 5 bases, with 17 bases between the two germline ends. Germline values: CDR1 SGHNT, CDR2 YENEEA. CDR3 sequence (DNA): TGTGCCAGCAGTTCCCCTTCCAACTACTGGGCCAACGTCCTGACTTTC. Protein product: CASSSPSNYWANVLTF.

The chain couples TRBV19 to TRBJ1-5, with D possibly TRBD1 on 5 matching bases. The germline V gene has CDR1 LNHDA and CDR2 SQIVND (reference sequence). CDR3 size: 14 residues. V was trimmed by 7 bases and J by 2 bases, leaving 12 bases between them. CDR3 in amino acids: CASTAGSGNQPQHF. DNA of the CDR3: TGTGCCAGTACCGCAGGGTCCGGCAATCAGCCCCAGCATTTT.

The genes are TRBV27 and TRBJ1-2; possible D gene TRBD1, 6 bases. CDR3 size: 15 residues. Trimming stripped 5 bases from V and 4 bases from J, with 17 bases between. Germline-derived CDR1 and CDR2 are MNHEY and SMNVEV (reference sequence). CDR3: CASSPYGRGGYGYTF. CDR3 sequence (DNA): TGTGCCAGCAGTCCATATGGCAGGGGAGGCTATGGCTACACCTTC.

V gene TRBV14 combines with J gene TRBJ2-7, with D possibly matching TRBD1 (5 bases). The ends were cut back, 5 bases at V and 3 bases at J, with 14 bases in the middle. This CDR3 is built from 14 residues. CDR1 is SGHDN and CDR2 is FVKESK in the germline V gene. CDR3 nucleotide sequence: TGTGCCAGCAGCGATCAGGGAATTGGCTACGAGCAGTACTTC. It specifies CASSDQGIGYEQYF.